This T cell receptor (delta chain) was obtained from a study of Vδ1+ human thymocytes. Overall study results and limits: Highly polyclonal TRG and TRD repertoires with Gaussian CDR3 length distributions appeared in thymus.

Trimming removed 4 bases from V and 3 bases from J; junction bases left unmatched: 16. CDR3 size: 19 residues. CDR1 TSWWSYY and CDR2 QGS come from the germline V gene. On this clone: Its antigen is not known.

RNA was extracted from the cells and then reverse transcribed. Pooled V-gene forward primers with one constant-region reverse primer generated the CDR3 amplicons by multiplex PCR. TCRdb fed the multiplex PCR reads into CATT to redo clone calling. Among about 75,000 delta-chain clones listed, about 35% were seen once. Sequenced sample: Vdelta1+ gamma-delta thymocytes from the thymus. Indicated subset: FACS-sorted CD3+ TCRalphabeta- TCRVdelta1+ TCRVdelta2- thymocytes. The chain is built from TRDV1 and TRDJ1, with 11 bases identical to TRDD3. This TCR was sampled from a boy under two years old who had congenital heart surgery. This chain's CDR3 is CALGASQYWGIKPPDKLIF. CDR3 coding DNA: TGTGCTCTTGGGGCTTCCCAGTACTGGGGGATAAAGCCCCCCGATAAACTCATCTTT.